The rows below give T cell receptor beta chains drawn from one sample of a study of long-term antiretroviral therapy in people with HIV. The assay was immunoSEQ multiplex PCR, and TCRdb's table has in-frame clones only and misses some. The sample lists 25,000 to 30,000 clones; roughly three quarters were seen once. The sequenced sample was unsorted PBMCs, obtained 2.1 years after starting antiretroviral therapy. Receptor source: a man aged 30 to 39 with HIV. Each CDR3 is given with its conserved first and last residue. The order of the fields is J gene, clone size, V gene, D gene, CDR3 DNA, CDR3 protein. D genes are given only for firm matches. A row's size may be missing; if present it is once, few, many or a size class.

TRBJ1-2	.	TRBV6-1	TRBD1	TGTGCCAGCAACCTCCCCGGGACAGGGGATTCCTACACCTTC	CASNLPGTGDSYTF
TRBJ2-7	few	TRBV11-2	TRBD1	TGTGCCAGCAGCTACCTTCAGGGGGTGTACGAGCAGTACTTC	CASSYLQGVYEQYF
TRBJ1-6	medium-sized	TRBV19	TRBD1	TGTGCCAGTAGTGGTGAACCAGGGGGAGAGAATTCACCCCTCCACTTT	CASSGEPGGENSPLHF
TRBJ1-6	few	TRBV10-3	.	TGTGCCATCAGTTATGGTGGGGACCAACCCCTCCACTTT	CAISYGGDQPLHF
TRBJ2-2	few	TRBV7-6	.	TGTGCCAGCAGCTTAAGTGAGAGCACTGCGAACACCGGGGAGCTGTTTTTT	CASSLSESTANTGELFF
TRBJ2-7	.	TRBV30	TRBD1	TGTGCCTGGGGGGGACAGACCTACGAGCAGTACTTC	CAWGGQTYEQYF
TRBJ1-2	.	TRBV5-6	.	TGTGCCAGCACCTACGCAGGGGACCCCTATGGCTACACCTTC	CASTYAGDPYGYTF
TRBJ1-3	.	TRBV5-1	.	TGCGCCAGCAGCTTGGGTAACTCTGGAAACACCATATATTTT	CASSLGNSGNTIYF
TRBJ2-3	.	TRBV5-1	.	TGCGCCAGCGCCCCGGGGGCGGGGGTAACAGATACGCAGTATTTT	CASAPGAGVTDTQYF
TRBJ1-6	.	TRBV5-5	.	TGTGCCAGCAGTCCAGACAGGAGACCCCTCCACTTT	CASSPDRRPLHF
TRBJ1-6	.	TRBV7-9	.	TGTGCCAGCAGTCAGCCAGTTGGTCAGAGCTCCTATAATTCACCCCTCCACTTT	CASSQPVGQSSYNSPLHF
TRBJ2-1	.	TRBV13	.	TGTGCCAGCAGCTTAGCCCTAGGAGAGCAGTTCTTC	CASSLALGEQFF
TRBJ1-1	.	TRBV7-9	.	TGTGCCAGCAGCTTAGAGATGAACACTGAAGCTTTCTTT	CASSLEMNTEAFF
TRBJ1-4	.	TRBV5-6	.	TGTGCCAGCAGCCGAAGGACAGACCCTAATGAAAAACTGTTTTTT	CASSRRTDPNEKLFF
TRBJ1-4	.	TRBV6-1	.	TGTGCCAGCTCCTCATTATTGGGAGGGGAAAAACTGTTTTTT	CASSSLLGGEKLFF
TRBJ1-2	.	TRBV30	TRBD1	TGTGCCTGGAGTGTAGGACAGGGACGGGGCTACACCTTC	CAWSVGQGRGYTF
TRBJ1-4	.	TRBV9	.	TGTGCCAGCAGCGCCTCGATGAGGTCCGCTGAAAAACTGTTTTTT	CASSASMRSAEKLFF
TRBJ2-2	.	TRBV5-1	.	TGCGCCAGCAGCTTGTGGAACACCGGGGAGCTGTTTTTT	CASSLWNTGELFF
TRBJ2-1	.	TRBV19	TRBD2	TGTGCCAGTAGGGCCGGACTAGCGGGGGGTGGCTCCTACAATGAGCAGTTCTTC	CASRAGLAGGGSYNEQFF
TRBJ2-7	.	TRBV29-1	.	TGCAGCGTGCTTCGCTTAGGGGGGGCCTACGAGCAGTACTTC	CSVLRLGGAYEQYF
TRBJ2-7	few	TRBV2	TRBD1	TGTGCCAGCAGCGCCTCTCGGACAGGGCTCGAGCAGTACTTC	CASSASRTGLEQYF
TRBJ2-3	.	TRBV5-1	TRBD2	TGCGCCAGCAGCTTGTCAACTAGCGGGAGGGAAGATACGCAGTATTTT	CASSLSTSGREDTQYF
TRBJ2-7	.	TRBV28	TRBD1	TGTGCCAGCAGCTTCACAGGGGTCTATTCCTACGAGCAGTACTTC	CASSFTGVYSYEQYF
TRBJ2-3	.	TRBV7-6	.	TGTGCCAGCAGCTTAAGAGGGAGAAACACCGGCACAGATACGCAGTATTTT	CASSLRGRNTGTDTQYF
TRBJ1-5	few	TRBV5-6	.	TGTGCCAGCAGCTTGGCCCTCAGCAATCAGCCCCAGCATTTT	CASSLALSNQPQHF
TRBJ2-7	.	TRBV7-9	.	TGTGCCAGCAGCCACCAGGCGGGGTCCTCCTACGAGCAGTACTTC	CASSHQAGSSYEQYF